This entry lists 26 T cell receptor beta chains sequenced from one sample in a study of cytomegalovirus exposure and HLA in healthy donors. The assay was immunoSEQ multiplex PCR, and TCRdb's table has in-frame clones only and misses some. This sample carries fewer than 200,000 clones, 85% of them seen once, and the ten largest clones take 16%. Specimen: PBMCs. These receptor sequences come from a man aged 18-30 years in good health and CMV-seropositive.

This clone was seen a single time. This rearrangement joins TRBV9 to TRBJ1-2; TRBD1 might be the D (5 bases). Germline V gene lookup returns CDR1 SGDLS and CDR2 YYNGEE. Trimming stripped 0 bases from V and 4 bases from J, with 10 bases between. This CDR3 has 14 amino acids. CDR3 in DNA: TGTGCCAGCAGCGTAGCAGGGCAGTCCTATGGCTACACCTTC. Translation gives CASSVAGQSYGYTF.

Points on this clone: Additional DNA sequences in this sample encode the identical CDR3. The genes are TRBV27 and TRBJ2-7, with D maybe TRBD2 (7 bases). From germline, CDR1 is MNHEY and CDR2 SMNVEV (reference sequence). V was pared by 3 bases and J by 0 bases, with 12 bases between. There are 15 residues in the CDR3. DNA for the CDR3: TGTGCCAGCAGTTTCGGGGGGCGAGGCTCCTACGAGCAGTACTTC. Amino acid sequence: CASSFGGRGSYEQYF.

V and J are TRBV7-2 and TRBJ2-2; D is ambiguous. V was shortened by 2 bases and J by 2 bases, with 12 bases between the two germline ends. Germline CDR1 is SGHTA and CDR2 is FQGNSA. The CDR3 runs 16 residues. The CDR3 sequence is CASSLPERINTGELFF. In DNA, the CDR3 is TGTGCCAGCAGCTTACCCGAGAGGATAAACACCGGGGAGCTGTTTTTT.

The genes are TRBV30 and TRBJ1-6, with 7 bases fitting TRBD1. This CDR3 region has 13 residues. The J segment lost 7 bases and the V segment lost 7 bases, leaving 7 bases of the junction unmatched. Germline lookup yields CDR1 GTSNPN and CDR2 SVGIG (reference sequence). CDR3 region: CALSGQMNSPLHF. CDR3 nucleotide sequence: TGTGCCTTATCGGGACAGATGAATTCACCCCTCCACTTT.

This clone was observed a handful of times. The chain combines TRBV7-9 with TRBJ2-2, with TRBD2 identical over 8 bases. Trimming at V came to 5 bases and at J to 3 bases, leaving 8 bases not matched to a gene. The CDR3 spans 16 residues. CDR1 is SEHNR, CDR2 FQNEAQ, per germline (reference sequence). The CDR3 DNA reads TGTGCCAGCAGCGCCGTCACAGCGGGAGACACCGGGGAGCTGTTTTTT. It codes for CASSAVTAGDTGELFF. Full variable domain (remainder filled in from reference TRBV7-9 and TRBJ2-2): DTGVSQNPRHKITKRGQNVTFRCDPISEHNRLYWYRQTLGQGPEFLTYFQNEAQLEKSRLLSDRFSAERPKGSFSTLEIQRTEQGDSAMYLCASSAVTAGDTGELFFGEGSRLTVL.

The gene calls are TRBV28 and TRBJ1-5; 7 positions match TRBD1. The CDR3 extends over 13 amino acids. CDR1 MDHEN and CDR2 SYDVKM come from the germline V gene. V gave up 8 bases and J gave up 3 bases; unmatched junction bases: 4. The CDR3 bases are TGTGCCAGCCAACAGGGGTCCAATCAGCCCCAGCATTTT. It encodes CASQQGSNQPQHF.

The chain employs TRBV6-5 and TRBJ2-3; 10 bases agree with TRBD2. Per germline, CDR1 MNHEY and CDR2 SVGAGI. The CDR3 consists of 16 residues. The trim removed 4 bases at V and 4 bases at J, leaving 8 bases unmatched. The CDR3 DNA reads as TGTGCCAGCAGTTCCCCATCTAGCGGGAGTTCAGATACGCAGTATTTT. It is translated as CASSSPSSGSSDTQYF.

The V call is TRBV19, the J call TRBJ1-1; weak D call: TRBD1 (5 bases). Germline CDR1 is LNHDA and CDR2 is SQIVND (reference sequence). V shed 4 bases and J shed 5 bases, with 11 bases lying between them. The CDR3 is made up of 13 amino acids. The CDR3 nucleotides are TGTGCCAGTAGTACCTCAGGGAATACTGAAGCTTTCTTT. Amino acid sequence: CASSTSGNTEAFF.

This rearrangement joins TRBV11-2 to TRBJ1-5, with D perhaps TRBD1 (5 bases). The CDR3 is 16 amino acids. CDR1 is SGHAT and CDR2 is FQNNGV in the germline V gene. V was cut by 3 bases and J by 3 bases, with 15 bases left in between. DNA for the CDR3: TGTGCCAGCAGCTTGGGGGGATGGGGTTCCAATCAGCCCCAGCATTTT. It codes for CASSLGGWGSNQPQHF.

The chain combines TRBV6-6 with TRBJ1-2; possible D gene TRBD1, 6 bases. V was clipped by 4 bases and J by 4 bases, with 13 bases between them. This CDR3 region has 14 residues. The germline CDR1 and CDR2 sequences are MNHNY and SVGAGI (reference sequence). CDR3 protein: CASSSADRVYGYTF. The CDR3 region has the DNA TGTGCCAGCAGTTCCGCGGACAGAGTCTATGGCTACACCTTC.

The V and J genes are TRBV27 and TRBJ2-3, with 14 bases matching TRBD2. Germline CDR1 is MNHEY and CDR2 is SMNVEV (reference sequence). The ends lost 5 bases at V and 5 bases at J; junction bases unmatched: 6. The CDR3 is 16 residues long. DNA of the CDR3: TGTGCCAGCAGTAAAAGACTAGCGGGAGGGTTAGATACGCAGTATTTT. Protein product: CASSKRLAGGLDTQYF.

The chain uses TRBV5-8 and TRBJ2-5; 7 bases agree with TRBD2. Germline V gives CDR1 SGHTS, CDR2 YDEGEE. Losses at the gene ends were 4 bases for V and 7 bases for J; bases not matched to a gene: 16. This CDR3 is 16 amino acids long. The CDR3 bases are TGTGCCAGCAGCATTACCGGGACTACGAGAATAGGGACCCAGTACTTC. As protein: CASSITGTTRIGTQYF.

The CDR3 here is CASSLGQGSETQYF. DNA for the CDR3: TGTGCCAGCAGCCTAGGACAGGGGTCAGAGACCCAGTACTTC. V and J are TRBV7-3 and TRBJ2-5; 9 bases map to TRBD1. The CDR3 extends over 14 amino acids. Germline-derived CDR1 and CDR2 are SGHTA and FQGTGA. V dropped 5 bases and J dropped 4; count of bases not matched to a gene: 5.

V gene TRBV30 combines with J gene TRBJ2-3; 13 nucleotides match TRBD2. Trimming took 3 bases from V and 2 from J; bases not matched to a gene: 5. This CDR3 region has 16 residues. The germline V gene has CDR1 GTSNPN and CDR2 SVGIG (reference sequence). The CDR3 bases are TGTGCCTGGAGAGCGACTAGCGGGGGGCACACAGATACGCAGTATTTT. Translating gives CAWRATSGGHTDTQYF.

This clone showed up just a few times. The rearrangement links TRBV5-6 to TRBJ1-6, with unresolved D. Germline CDR1 is SGHDT and CDR2 is YYEEEE. The V and J ends lost 0 bases and 5 bases respectively, with 9 bases between them. This CDR3 has 15 residues. DNA of the CDR3: TGTGCCAGCAGCTTGGTGCGGAATCATAATTCACCCCTCCACTTT. This sequence encodes CASSLVRNHNSPLHF.

The chain employs TRBV4-2 and TRBJ1-1, with no clear D. CDR3 length: 13 residues. With 0 bases removed from V and 11 bases from J, the gap between germline ends came to 13 bases. The germline gives CDR1 LGHNA, CDR2 YNFKEQ. The CDR3 bases are TGTGCCAGCAGCCAAGAATTTGGCGGGTCGGCTTTCTTT. Translated: CASSQEFGGSAFF.

The chain combines TRBV4-1 with TRBJ2-7; 9 bases map to TRBD1. Germline-derived CDR1 and CDR2 are MGHRA and YSYEKL. This CDR3 has 15 amino acids. V dropped 3 bases and J dropped 2; count of bases not matched to a gene: 5. Here the CDR3 reads CASSQPGTGTYEQYF. The CDR3 nucleotides are TGCGCCAGCAGCCAGCCAGGGACAGGGACCTACGAGCAGTACTTC.

Here the CDR3 reads CATSSRTSGFTDTQYF. The CDR3 DNA reads as TGTGCCACCAGCAGCCGGACTAGCGGTTTCACAGATACGCAGTATTTT. This chain joins TRBV15 and TRBJ2-3; 10 bases agree with TRBD2. Germline V gene sequence: CDR1 LNHNV, CDR2 YYDKDF (reference sequence). V lost 3 bases, J lost 2 bases, and 5 bases stayed unmatched. This CDR3 region has 16 residues.

This chain connects TRBV2 to TRBJ1-4; 7 bases agree with TRBD1. V shed 6 bases and J 3 bases; nucleotides not matched to a gene: 10. This CDR3 spans 16 amino acids. Germline lookup yields CDR1 SNHLY and CDR2 FYNNEI. This chain's CDR3 is CASRSNRDSPNEKLFF. The CDR3 DNA reads TGTGCCAGCAGGAGCAACCGGGACAGCCCTAATGAAAAACTGTTTTTT.

CDR3 sequence (DNA): TGTGCCAGTAGTTCCCGGGACTTACAAAACATTCAGTACTTC. It is translated as CASSSRDLQNIQYF. This chain uses TRBV19 with TRBJ2-4; possible D gene TRBD2, 6 bases. Trimming pared 5 bases from V and 5 bases from J, leaving 13 bases between. CDR1 is LNHDA, CDR2 SQIVND, per germline (reference sequence). The CDR3 is 14 amino acids.

The chain joins TRBV2 to TRBJ1-2; D gene unclear. V shed 1 base and J shed 0 bases, with 6 bases lying between them. This CDR3 has 14 residues. CDR1 is SNHLY, CDR2 FYNNEI, per germline. This CDR3 is CASSEEAANYGYTF. The CDR3 coding sequence is TGTGCCAGCAGTGAAGAGGCGGCTAACTATGGCTACACCTTC.

V usage is TRBV6-5 and J usage is TRBJ2-3; possibly TRBD2 for D (6 bases). Germline assignment: CDR1 MNHEY and CDR2 SVGAGI. The ends were cut back, 8 bases at V and 0 bases at J, with 12 bases in the middle. This CDR3 has 14 residues. CDR3 sequence: CASAGGVSTDTQYF. The CDR3 bases are TGTGCCAGCGCCGGGGGAGTTAGCACAGATACGCAGTATTTT.

The V call is TRBV5-1, the J call TRBJ2-3; D possibly corresponds to TRBD1 (5 bases). The germline V and J ends were trimmed by 1 base and 1 base, with 10 bases remaining between them. The CDR3 totals 15 residues. Germline lookup yields CDR1 SGHRS and CDR2 YFSETQ. CDR3 DNA sequence: TGCGCCAGCAGCTTGTCCGTGGGGCGCACAGATACGCAGTATTTT. Translating it yields CASSLSVGRTDTQYF.

The chain joins TRBV5-1 to TRBJ2-2; TRBD1 matches 8 bases. CDR1 is SGHRS and CDR2 is YFSETQ in the germline V gene. V lost 4 bases to trimming and J lost 0 bases; unmatched junction nucleotides: 5. The CDR3 is 16 residues long. Written as DNA, the CDR3 is TGCGCCAGCAGCCCCAGGGGACAGGCGAACACCGGGGAGCTGTTTTTT. Translated: CASSPRGQANTGELFF.

This rearrangement joins TRBV5-1 to TRBJ2-7, with TRBD2 as a possible D gene (5 bases). Trimming shortened V by 5 bases and J by 4 bases, and 13 bases separated the two germline ends. The germline CDR1 and CDR2 sequences are SGHRS and YFSETQ. This CDR3 has 13 amino acids. The CDR3, as DNA: TGCGCCAGCAGTTCTTCCGGAGGATACGAGCAGTACTTC. Residues: CASSSSGGYEQYF. The entire variable domain, with the rest obtained from reference TRBV5-1 and TRBJ2-7, is as follows: KAGVTQTPRYLIKTRGQQVTLSCSPISGHRSVSWYQQTPGQGLQFLFEYFSETQRNKGNFPGRFSGRQFSNSRSEMNVSTLELGDSALYLCASSSSGGYEQYFGPGTRLTVT.

The rearrangement uses TRBV9 and TRBJ1-4, with 8 bases fitting TRBD1. V lost 4 bases, J lost 4 bases, and 18 bases stayed unmatched. Germline values: CDR1 SGDLS, CDR2 YYNGEE. This CDR3 region has 19 residues. The CDR3 DNA sequence: TGTGCCAGCAGCAAGAGGGCCGGGACAGGATTTGGGGATAATGAAAAACTGTTTTTT. This sequence encodes CASSKRAGTGFGDNEKLFF.